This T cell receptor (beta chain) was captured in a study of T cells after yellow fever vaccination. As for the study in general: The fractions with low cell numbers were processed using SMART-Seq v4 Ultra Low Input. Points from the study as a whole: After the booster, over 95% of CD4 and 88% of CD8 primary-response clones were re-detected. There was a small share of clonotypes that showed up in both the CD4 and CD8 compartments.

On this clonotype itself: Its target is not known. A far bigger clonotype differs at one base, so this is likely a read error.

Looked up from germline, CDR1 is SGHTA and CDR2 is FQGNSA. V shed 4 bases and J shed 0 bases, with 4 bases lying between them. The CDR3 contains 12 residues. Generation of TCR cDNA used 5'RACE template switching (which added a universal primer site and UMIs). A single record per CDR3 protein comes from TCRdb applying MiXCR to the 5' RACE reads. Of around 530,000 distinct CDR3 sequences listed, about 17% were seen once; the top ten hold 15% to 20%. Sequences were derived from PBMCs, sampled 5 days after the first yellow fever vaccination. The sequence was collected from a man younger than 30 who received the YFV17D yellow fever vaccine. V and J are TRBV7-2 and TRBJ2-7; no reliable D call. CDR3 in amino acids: CASSSHSYEQYF. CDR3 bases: TGTGCCAGCAGCTCCCACTCCTACGAGCAGTACTTC.